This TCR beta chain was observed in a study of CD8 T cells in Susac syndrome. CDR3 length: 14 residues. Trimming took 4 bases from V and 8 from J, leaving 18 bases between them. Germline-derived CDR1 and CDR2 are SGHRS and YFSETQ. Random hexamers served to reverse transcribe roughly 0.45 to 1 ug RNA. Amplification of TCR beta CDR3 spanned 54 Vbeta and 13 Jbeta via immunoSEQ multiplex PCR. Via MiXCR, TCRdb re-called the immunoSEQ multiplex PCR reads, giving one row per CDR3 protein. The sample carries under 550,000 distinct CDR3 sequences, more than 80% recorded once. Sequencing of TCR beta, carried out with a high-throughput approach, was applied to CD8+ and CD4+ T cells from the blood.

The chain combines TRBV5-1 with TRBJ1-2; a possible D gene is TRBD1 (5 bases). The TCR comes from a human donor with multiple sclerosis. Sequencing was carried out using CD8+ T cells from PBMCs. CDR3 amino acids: CASSAIGAPRGYTF. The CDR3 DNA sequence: TGCGCCAGCAGCGCGATCGGGGCGCCCAGAGGCTACACCTTC.